Below, one T cell receptor (beta chain) is given with its context. The antigen is undetermined. The repertoire was sequenced with immunoSEQ multiplex PCR; TCRdb's copy has only in-frame clones and lacks some. The data show 30,000 to 45,000 clones, with over 65% seen just once and approximately 2.9% held by the top ten. This sample was taken from a study of lymphopenia after photon versus proton radiotherapy. General study results and limits: After lymphocyte nadir, photon-treated repertoires showed oligoclonal expansion, especially CD8+ Temra.

The receptor's source is a man aged 50 or older with gastric cancer. This specimen consisted of peripheral blood, obtained from a patient treated with photon-based radiotherapy.

The CDR3 protein is CASSQSAGGSYEQYF. CDR3 coding DNA: TGTGCCAGCAGCCAGTCAGCGGGAGGATCCTACGAGCAGTACTTC. This chain connects TRBV4-2 to TRBJ2-7; 9 bases match TRBD2. V dropped 3 bases and J dropped 1; count of bases not matched to a gene: 4. The CDR3 length is 15 residues. Germline CDR1 is LGHNA and CDR2 is YNFKEQ.